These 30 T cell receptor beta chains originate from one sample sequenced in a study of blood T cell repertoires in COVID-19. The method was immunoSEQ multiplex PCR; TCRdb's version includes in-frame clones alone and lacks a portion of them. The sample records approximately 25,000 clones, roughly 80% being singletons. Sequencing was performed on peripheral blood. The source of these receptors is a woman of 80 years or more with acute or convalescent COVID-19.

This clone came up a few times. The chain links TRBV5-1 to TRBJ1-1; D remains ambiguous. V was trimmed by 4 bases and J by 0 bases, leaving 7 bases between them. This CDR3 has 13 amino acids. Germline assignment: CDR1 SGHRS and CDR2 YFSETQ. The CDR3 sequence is CASSPDMNTEAFF. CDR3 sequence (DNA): TGCGCCAGCAGCCCTGACATGAACACTGAAGCTTTCTTT.

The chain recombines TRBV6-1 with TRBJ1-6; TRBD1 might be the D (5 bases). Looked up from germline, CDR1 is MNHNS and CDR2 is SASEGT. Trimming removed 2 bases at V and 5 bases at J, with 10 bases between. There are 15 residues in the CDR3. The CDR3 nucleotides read TGTGCCAGCAGTGAATTGGGGCCGAATAATTCACCCCTCCACTTT. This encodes CASSELGPNNSPLHF.

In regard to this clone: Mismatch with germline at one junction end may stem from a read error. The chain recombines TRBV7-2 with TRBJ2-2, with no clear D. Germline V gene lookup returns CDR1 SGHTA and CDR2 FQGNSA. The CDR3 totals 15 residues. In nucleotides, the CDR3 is TGTGCCAGCAGCTTAAGCACCTCGAACGCCGGGGAGCTGTTTTTT. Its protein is CASSLSTSNAGELFF.

DNA of the CDR3: TGTGCCAGTACCAGGGTAAACTCCTATAATTCACCCCTCCACTTT. Translation gives CASTRVNSYNSPLHF. The chain carries TRBV19 and TRBJ1-6, with D maybe TRBD1 (5 bases). Germline V gene data show CDR1 as LNHDA and CDR2 as SQIVND (reference sequence). The germline V and J ends were trimmed by 7 bases and 0 bases, with 10 bases remaining between them. The CDR3 has 15 amino acids.

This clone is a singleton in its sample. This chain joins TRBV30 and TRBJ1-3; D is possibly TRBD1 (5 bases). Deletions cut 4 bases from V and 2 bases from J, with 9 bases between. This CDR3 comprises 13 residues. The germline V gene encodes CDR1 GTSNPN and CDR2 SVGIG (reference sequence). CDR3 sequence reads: CAWTGITGNTIYF. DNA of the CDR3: TGTGCCTGGACAGGGATAACTGGAAACACCATATATTTT.

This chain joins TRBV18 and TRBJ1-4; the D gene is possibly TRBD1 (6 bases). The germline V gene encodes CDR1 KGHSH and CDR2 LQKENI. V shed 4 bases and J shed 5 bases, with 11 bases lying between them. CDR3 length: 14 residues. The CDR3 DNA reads TGTGCCAGCTCACTTCAGGGGCAGAATGAAAAACTGTTTTTT. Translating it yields CASSLQGQNEKLFF.

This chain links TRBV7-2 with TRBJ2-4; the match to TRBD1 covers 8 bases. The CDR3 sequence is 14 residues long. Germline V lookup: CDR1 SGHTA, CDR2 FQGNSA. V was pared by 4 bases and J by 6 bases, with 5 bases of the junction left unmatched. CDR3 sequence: CASSYQGAGNIQYF. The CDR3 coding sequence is TGTGCCAGCAGCTATCAGGGGGCAGGAAACATTCAGTACTTC.

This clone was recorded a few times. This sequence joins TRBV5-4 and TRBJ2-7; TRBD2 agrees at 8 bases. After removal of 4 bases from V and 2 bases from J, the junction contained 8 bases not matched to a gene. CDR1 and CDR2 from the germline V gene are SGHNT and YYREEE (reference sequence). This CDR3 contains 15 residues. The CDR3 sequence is CASSTQRGRPYEQYF. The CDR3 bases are TGTGCCAGCAGCACCCAGCGGGGGCGGCCCTACGAGCAGTACTTC.

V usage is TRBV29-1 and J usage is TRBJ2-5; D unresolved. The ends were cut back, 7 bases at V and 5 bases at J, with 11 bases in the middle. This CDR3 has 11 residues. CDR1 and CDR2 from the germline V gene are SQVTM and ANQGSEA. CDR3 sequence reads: CSAMTAETQYF. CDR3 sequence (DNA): TGCAGCGCAATGACTGCGGAGACCCAGTACTTC.

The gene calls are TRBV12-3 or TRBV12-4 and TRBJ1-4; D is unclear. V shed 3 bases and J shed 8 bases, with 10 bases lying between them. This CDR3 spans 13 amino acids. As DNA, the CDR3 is TGTGCCAGCAGTTTGTTGGGCCGGGAAAAACTGTTTTTT. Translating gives CASSLLGREKLFF.

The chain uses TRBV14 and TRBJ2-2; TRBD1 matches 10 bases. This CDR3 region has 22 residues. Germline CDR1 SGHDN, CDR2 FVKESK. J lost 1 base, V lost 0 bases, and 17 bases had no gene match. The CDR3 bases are TGTGCCAGCAGCCAAGATCCGTCCTTAAGGGACAGGGGTACTCGGAACACCGGGGAGCTGTTTTTT. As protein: CASSQDPSLRDRGTRNTGELFF.

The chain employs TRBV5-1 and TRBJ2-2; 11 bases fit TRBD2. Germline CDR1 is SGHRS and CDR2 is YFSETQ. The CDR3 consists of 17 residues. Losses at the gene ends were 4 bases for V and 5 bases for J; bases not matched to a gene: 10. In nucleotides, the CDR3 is TGCGCCAGCAGCGGCGGACTAGCGGGTATAGGGACCGGGGAGCTGTTTTTT. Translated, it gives CASSGGLAGIGTGELFF.

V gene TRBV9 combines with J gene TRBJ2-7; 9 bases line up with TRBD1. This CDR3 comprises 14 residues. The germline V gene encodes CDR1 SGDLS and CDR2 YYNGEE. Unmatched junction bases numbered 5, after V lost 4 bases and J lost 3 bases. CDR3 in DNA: TGTGCCAGCAGCAAACCGGGACAGGGCTACGAGCAGTACTTC. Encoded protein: CASSKPGQGYEQYF.

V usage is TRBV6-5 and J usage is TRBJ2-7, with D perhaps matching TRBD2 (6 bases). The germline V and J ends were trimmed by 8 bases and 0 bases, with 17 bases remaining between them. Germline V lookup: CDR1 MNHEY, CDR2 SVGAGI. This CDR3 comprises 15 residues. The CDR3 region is CASAPEGWSSYEQYF. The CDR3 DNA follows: TGTGCCAGCGCCCCGGAGGGTTGGAGCTCCTACGAGCAGTACTTC.

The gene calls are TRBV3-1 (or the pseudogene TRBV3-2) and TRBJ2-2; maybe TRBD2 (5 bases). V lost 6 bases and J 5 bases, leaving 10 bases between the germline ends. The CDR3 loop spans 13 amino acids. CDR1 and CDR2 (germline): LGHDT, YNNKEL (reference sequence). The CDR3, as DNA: TGTGCCAGCAGTGTAAGAGGGACCGGGGAGCTGTTTTTT. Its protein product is CASSVRGTGELFF.

DNA of the CDR3: TGCAGTGCTAGTGCTCCGAACACTGAAGCTTTCTTT. This gives the protein CSASAPNTEAFF. The V call is TRBV20-1, the J call TRBJ1-1, with D unresolved. The CDR3 spans 12 residues. Per the germline V gene, CDR1 is DFQATT and CDR2 is SNEGSKA (reference sequence). Trimming removed 3 bases at V and 1 base at J, with 6 bases between.

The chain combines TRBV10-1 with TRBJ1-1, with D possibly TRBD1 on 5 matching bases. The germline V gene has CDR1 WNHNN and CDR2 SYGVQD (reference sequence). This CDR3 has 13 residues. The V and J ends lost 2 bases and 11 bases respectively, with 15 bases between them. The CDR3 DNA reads TGCGCCAGCAGTGAGGCCGGACGTGCAGGGGCTTTCTTT. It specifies CASSEAGRAGAFF.

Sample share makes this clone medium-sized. The CDR3: CASSQEGTGTFGYTF. The CDR3 bases are TGCGCCAGCAGCCAAGAAGGGACTGGGACCTTTGGCTACACCTTC. The J gene is TRBJ1-2, the V gene TRBV4-1; perhaps TRBD1 as D (5 bases). The germline gives CDR1 MGHRA, CDR2 YSYEKL. The V end lost 0 bases, the J end lost 7 bases, and 15 bases lay between the germline ends. The CDR3 covers 15 residues.

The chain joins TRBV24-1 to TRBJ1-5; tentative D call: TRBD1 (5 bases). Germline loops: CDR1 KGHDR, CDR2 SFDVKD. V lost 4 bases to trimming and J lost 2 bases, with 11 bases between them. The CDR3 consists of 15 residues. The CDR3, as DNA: TGTGCCACCAGTGAAGCGGGACCCGGCAATCAGCCCCAGCATTTT. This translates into CATSEAGPGNQPQHF.

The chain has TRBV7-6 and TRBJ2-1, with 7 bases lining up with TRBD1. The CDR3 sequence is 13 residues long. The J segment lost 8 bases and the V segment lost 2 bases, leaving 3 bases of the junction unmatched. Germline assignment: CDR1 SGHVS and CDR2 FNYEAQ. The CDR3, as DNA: TGTGCCAGCAGCTTAAGGGGGCGGGATGAGCAGTTCTTC. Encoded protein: CASSLRGRDEQFF.

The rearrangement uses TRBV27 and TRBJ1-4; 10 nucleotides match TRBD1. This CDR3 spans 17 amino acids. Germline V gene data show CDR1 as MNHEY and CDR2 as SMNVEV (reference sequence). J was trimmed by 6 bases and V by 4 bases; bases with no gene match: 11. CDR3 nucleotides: TGTGCCAGCAGTTCGTGGACAGGGGGGGCCATTGATGAAAAACTGTTTTTT. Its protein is CASSSWTGGAIDEKLFF.

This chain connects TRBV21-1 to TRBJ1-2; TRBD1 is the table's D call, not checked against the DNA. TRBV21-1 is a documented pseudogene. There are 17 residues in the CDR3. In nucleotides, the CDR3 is TGTGCCAGCACCGCAAGGGGGAACACTCTGATCAACTATGGCTACACCTTC. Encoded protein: CASTARGNTLINYGYTF.

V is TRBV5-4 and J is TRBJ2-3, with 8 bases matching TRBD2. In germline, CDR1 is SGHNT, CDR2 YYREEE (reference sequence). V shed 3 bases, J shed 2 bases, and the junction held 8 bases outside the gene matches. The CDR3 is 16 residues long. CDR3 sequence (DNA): TGTGCCAGCAGCTACAACGGACTAGCAGTCACAGATACGCAGTATTTT. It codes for CASSYNGLAVTDTQYF.

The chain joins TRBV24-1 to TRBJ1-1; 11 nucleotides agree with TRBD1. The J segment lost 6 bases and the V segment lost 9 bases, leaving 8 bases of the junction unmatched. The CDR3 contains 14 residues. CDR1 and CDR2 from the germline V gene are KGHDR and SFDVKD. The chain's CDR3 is CATSRTGGMSEAFF. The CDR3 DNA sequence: TGTGCCACCTCCAGGACAGGGGGCATGTCTGAAGCTTTCTTT.

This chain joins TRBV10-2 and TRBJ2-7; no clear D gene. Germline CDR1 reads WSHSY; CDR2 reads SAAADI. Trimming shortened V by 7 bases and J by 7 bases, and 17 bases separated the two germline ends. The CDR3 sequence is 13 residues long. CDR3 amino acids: CASTSDITREQYF. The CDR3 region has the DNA TGCGCCAGCACCTCCGACATTACACGGGAGCAGTACTTC.

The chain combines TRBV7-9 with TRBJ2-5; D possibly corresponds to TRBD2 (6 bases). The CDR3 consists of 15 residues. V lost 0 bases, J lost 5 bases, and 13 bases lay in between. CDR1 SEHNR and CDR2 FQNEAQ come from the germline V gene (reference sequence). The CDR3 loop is CASSLASFGGETQYF. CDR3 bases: TGTGCCAGCAGCTTAGCCTCCTTTGGGGGGGAGACCCAGTACTTC.

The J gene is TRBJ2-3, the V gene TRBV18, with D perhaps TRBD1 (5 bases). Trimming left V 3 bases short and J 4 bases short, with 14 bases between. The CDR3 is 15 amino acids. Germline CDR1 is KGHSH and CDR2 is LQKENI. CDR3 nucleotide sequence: TGTGCCAGCTCACCCTCGGCAGGGTTGGCAGATACGCAGTATTTT. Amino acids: CASSPSAGLADTQYF.

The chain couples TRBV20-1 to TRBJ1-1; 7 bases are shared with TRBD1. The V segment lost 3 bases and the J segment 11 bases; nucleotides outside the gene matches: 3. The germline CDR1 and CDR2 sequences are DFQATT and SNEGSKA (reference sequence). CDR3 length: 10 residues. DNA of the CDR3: TGCAGTGCTAGCAGGGGGGTCGCTTTCTTT. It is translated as CSASRGVAFF.

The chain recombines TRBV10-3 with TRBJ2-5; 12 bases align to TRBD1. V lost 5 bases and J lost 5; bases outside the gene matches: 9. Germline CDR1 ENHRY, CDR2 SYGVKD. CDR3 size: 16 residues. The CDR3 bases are TGTGCCATCAGTTCCCCGGGACAGGGGGCGAGGGAGACCCAGTACTTC. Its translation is CAISSPGQGARETQYF.

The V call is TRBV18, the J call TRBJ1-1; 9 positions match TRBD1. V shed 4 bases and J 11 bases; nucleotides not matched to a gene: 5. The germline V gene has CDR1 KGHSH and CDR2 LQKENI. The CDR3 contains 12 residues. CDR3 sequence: CASSQGQGEAFF. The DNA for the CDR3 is TGTGCCAGCTCACAGGGACAGGGTGAGGCTTTCTTT.